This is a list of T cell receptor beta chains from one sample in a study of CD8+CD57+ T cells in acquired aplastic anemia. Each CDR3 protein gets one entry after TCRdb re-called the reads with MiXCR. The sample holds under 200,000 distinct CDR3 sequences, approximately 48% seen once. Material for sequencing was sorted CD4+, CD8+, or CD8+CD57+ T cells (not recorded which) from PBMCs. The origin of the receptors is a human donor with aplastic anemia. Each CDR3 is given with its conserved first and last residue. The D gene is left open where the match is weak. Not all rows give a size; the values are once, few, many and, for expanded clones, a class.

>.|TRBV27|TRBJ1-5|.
TGTGCCAGCAGTTTCGTACAGGGAGATCAGCCCCAGCATTTT
CASSFVQGDQPQHF
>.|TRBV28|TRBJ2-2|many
TGTGCCAGCAGTTCCACCGGGGAGCTGTTTTTT
CASSSTGELFF
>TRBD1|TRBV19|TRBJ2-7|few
TGTGCCAGTAGTTATTCTGGGCAGGGGGCCTACGAGCAGTACTTC
CASSYSGQGAYEQYF
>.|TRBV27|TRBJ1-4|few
TGTGCCAGCAGAAAACACGGGGGGGCCGAAAAACTGTTTTTT
CASRKHGGAEKLFF
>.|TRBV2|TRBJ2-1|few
TGTGCCAGCAGTTTACCAGATTACAATGAGCAGTTCTTC
CASSLPDYNEQFF
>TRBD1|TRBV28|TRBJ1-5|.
TGTGCCAGCAGTCGACAGGGGGTGGAAAATCAGCCCCAGCATTTT
CASSRQGVENQPQHF
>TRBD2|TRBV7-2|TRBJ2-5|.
TGTGCCAGCAGCTTAGGTTCGGGACTAGCCCCCAAGGCCCAGTACTTC
CASSLGSGLAPKAQYF
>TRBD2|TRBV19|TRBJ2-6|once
TGTGCCAGTGTCAGGGAGGGATTCTCTGGGGCCAACGTCCTGACTTTC
CASVREGFSGANVLTF
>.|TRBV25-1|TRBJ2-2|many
TGTGCCAGCAGTGGCCTAAGAGGGGAGCTGTTTTTT
CASSGLRGELFF
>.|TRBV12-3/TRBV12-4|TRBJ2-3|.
TGTGCCAGCGCCACGCGCTTTAGCGAGAGCACAGATACGCAGTATTTT
CASATRFSESTDTQYF
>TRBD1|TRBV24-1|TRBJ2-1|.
TGTGCCACCAGTGAGTATGCGACCGGGACAGGGCGGTTCTTC
CATSEYATGTGRFF
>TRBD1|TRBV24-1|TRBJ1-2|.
TGTGCCACCAGTGCCCGGGACAGGGGGGTAGATGGCTACACCTTC
CATSARDRGVDGYTF
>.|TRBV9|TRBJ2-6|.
TGTGCCAGCAGCCCAACACTCCAACGGAGCTCTGGGGCCAACGTCCTGACTTTC
CASSPTLQRSSGANVLTF
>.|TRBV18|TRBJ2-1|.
TGTGCCAGCTCACGCTTAGGGAAGGGGGAGAATGAGCAGTTCTTC
CASSRLGKGENEQFF
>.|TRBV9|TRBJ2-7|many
TGTGCCAGCAGCGTAGGCGGGGCTGCGTCCTACGAGCAGTACTTC
CASSVGGAASYEQYF
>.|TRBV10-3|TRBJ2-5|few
TGTGCCATCAGTGAGTCCGGACTAGGGGGTGAGGACTTC
CAISESGLGGEDF
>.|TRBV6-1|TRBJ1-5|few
TGTGCCAGCAGACAGGGCAATCAGCCCCAGCATTTT
CASRQGNQPQHF
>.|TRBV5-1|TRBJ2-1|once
TGCGCCAGCAGCCCTATAGCAGGACACAATGAGCAGTTCTTC
CASSPIAGHNEQFF
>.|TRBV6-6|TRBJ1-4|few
TGTGCCAGCAGTTACTCGGGCAGGGCAACTAATGAAAAACTGTTTTTT
CASSYSGRATNEKLFF
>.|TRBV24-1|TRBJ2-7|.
TGTGCCACCAGTGACCTAACAGGGTACGAGCAGCACTTC
CATSDLTGYEQHF
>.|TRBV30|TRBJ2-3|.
TGTGCCTGGAGTGTGGGTCTCACAGATACGCAGTATTTT
CAWSVGLTDTQYF
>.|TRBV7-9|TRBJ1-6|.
TGTGCCAACGGGGAAACTTCACCCCTCCACTTT
CANGETSPLHF
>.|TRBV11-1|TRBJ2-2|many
TGTGCCAGCAGCTTCCTAGGGTTCACCGGGGAGCTGTTTTTT
CASSFLGFTGELFF
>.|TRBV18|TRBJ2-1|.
TGTGCCAATTCAGACAGTGCGAAAGGGGAGCAGTTCTTC
CANSDSAKGEQFF
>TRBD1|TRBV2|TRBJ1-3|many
TGTGCCAGCAACGGACAGGGGGCGCCTGGAAACACCATATATTTT
CASNGQGAPGNTIYF
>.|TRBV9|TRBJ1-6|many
TGTGCCAGCAGCGTAGGGGGGGACCTCGGTTCACCCCTCCACTTT
CASSVGGDLGSPLHF
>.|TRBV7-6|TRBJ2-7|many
TGTGCCAGCAGCGCGAACGGACGGGCGCTGCTCGGGGAGCAGTACTTC
CASSANGRALLGEQYF
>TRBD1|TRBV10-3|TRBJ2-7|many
TGTGCCATCAATGGACAGGTCTCCTACGAGCAGTACTTC
CAINGQVSYEQYF
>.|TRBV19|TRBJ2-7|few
TGTGCCAGTAGAGGGACAACTTACGAGCAGTACTTC
CASRGTTYEQYF
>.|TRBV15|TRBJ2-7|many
TGTGCCACCAGCAGAGATGCCGGAGTCTACGAGCAGTACTTC
CATSRDAGVYEQYF
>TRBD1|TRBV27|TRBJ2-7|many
TGTGCCAGCAGTGTCACGGGACAGTCCTACGAGCAGTACTTC
CASSVTGQSYEQYF
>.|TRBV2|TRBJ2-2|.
TGTGCCAGCAGTCCGGACGTGACGAACACCGGGGAGCTGTTTTTT
CASSPDVTNTGELFF
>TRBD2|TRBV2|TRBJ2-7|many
TGTGCCAGCAGCTCTCGGACTAGCGGGGGACCCGAGCAGTACTTC
CASSSRTSGGPEQYF
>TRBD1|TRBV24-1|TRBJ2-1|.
TGTGCCACCAGTGATTTGCCTGGACAGGGGACGTATGAGCAGTTCTTC
CATSDLPGQGTYEQFF
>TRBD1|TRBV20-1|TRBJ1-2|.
TGCAGTGCTAGAGATCTTGCAGGGGGGGGTCGGCCTAACTATGGCTACACCTTC
CSARDLAGGGRPNYGYTF
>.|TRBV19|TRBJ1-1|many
TGTGCCAGTAGTACCCGGACACAGTGGGGGAACACTGAAGCTTTCTTT
CASSTRTQWGNTEAFF
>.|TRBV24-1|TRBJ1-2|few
TGTGCCACCAGTGAGGGACCTAACTATGGCTACACCTTC
CATSEGPNYGYTF
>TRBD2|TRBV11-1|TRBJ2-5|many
TGTGCCAGCAGCTTAGTTAAGTCGGCTAGCGGGAAAGAGACCCAGTACTTC
CASSLVKSASGKETQYF
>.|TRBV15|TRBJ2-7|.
TGTGCCACCAGCAGAGACAGGGAGTCCTACGAGCAGTACTTC
CATSRDRESYEQYF
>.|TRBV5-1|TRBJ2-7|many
TGCGCCAGCAGCTTGTTTCGGGGGTACGAGCAGTACTTC
CASSLFRGYEQYF
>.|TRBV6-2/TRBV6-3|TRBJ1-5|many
TGTGCCAGTTCTGAGCCACCGTTGACCGCGGTTTTGCATTTT
CASSEPPLTAVLHF
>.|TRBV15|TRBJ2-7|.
TGTGCCACCAGCAGAGAAATAGGACCCTCTTACGAGCAGTACTTC
CATSREIGPSYEQYF
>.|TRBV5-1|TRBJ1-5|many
TGCGCCAGCAGCTTGGATAACCGTCAGCCCCAGCATTTT
CASSLDNRQPQHF
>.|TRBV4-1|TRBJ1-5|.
TGCGCCAGCAGCCAAGATTCCAGGGGCGACAATCAGCCCCAGCATTTT
CASSQDSRGDNQPQHF
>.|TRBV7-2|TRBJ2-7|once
TGTGCCAGCAGCTTCGAGGGACCTTCGGGGGAGCAGTACTTC
CASSFEGPSGEQYF
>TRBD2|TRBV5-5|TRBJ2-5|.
TGTGCCAGCACGGGGTTAGCGGGAGGAGAGACCCAGTACTTC
CASTGLAGGETQYF
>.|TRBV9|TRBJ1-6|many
TGTGCCAGCAGCGCCACAGGGATGTATAATTCACCCCTCCACTTT
CASSATGMYNSPLHF
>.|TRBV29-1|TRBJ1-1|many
TGCAGCGTTGAGCGAACGGCAGGGGATGAAGCTTTCTTT
CSVERTAGDEAFF
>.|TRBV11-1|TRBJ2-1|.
TGTGCCAGCAGTACAGGGGAGGGCTACAATGAGCAGTTCTTC
CASSTGEGYNEQFF
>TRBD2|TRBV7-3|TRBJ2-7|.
TGTGCCAGCAGCTTAGGCGGGGGGCCCTCGGAGCAGTACTTC
CASSLGGGPSEQYF
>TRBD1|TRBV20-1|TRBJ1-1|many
TGCAGTGCCCAGACAGGGGGAGGGAACACTGAAGCTTTCTTT
CSAQTGGGNTEAFF
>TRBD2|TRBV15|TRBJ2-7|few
TGTGCCAGCTCACCCCGACTAGCGGGAGGTTCCTACGAGCAGTACTTC
CASSPRLAGGSYEQYF
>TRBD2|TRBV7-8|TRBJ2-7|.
TGTGCCAGCAGCTTGGCTAGCGGGGGGTACGAGCAGTACTTC
CASSLASGGYEQYF
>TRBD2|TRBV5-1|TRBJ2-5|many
TGCGCCAGCAGCTTGGGCAGCGGGAGGGCCAAGACCCAGTACTTC
CASSLGSGRAKTQYF
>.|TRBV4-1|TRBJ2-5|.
TGCGCCAGCAGCCAACGGGATTTGGGGGAGACCCAGTACTTC
CASSQRDLGETQYF
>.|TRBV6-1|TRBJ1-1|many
TGTGCCAGCTTCTGGACCTCAGGGCAAGCTTTCTTT
CASFWTSGQAFF
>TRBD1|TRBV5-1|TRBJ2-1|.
TGCGCCAGCAGCTTTATGGGACAGGAGGGCAAAGTACAGTTCTTC
CASSFMGQEGKVQFF
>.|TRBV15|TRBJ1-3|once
TGTGCCACCAGCTCAATCGGATGGGGTTCTGGAAACACCATATATTTT
CATSSIGWGSGNTIYF
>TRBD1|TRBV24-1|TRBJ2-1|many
TGTGCCACCAGTAAAACCGGGACAGGACTCAATGAGCAGTTCTTC
CATSKTGTGLNEQFF
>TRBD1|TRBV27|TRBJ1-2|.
TGTGCCAGCAGTTTAAGTTGCAGGGGGGACTATGGCTACACCTTC
CASSLSCRGDYGYTF